This passage covers 9 T cell receptor beta chains from one sample sequenced in a study of blood T cell repertoires in COVID-19 (dated by TCRdb to the early 2020s). Receptor amplification or capture employed the immunoSEQ multiplex PCR assay. TCRdb carries this immuneACCESS record with in-frame sequences only. Its versions omit some clonotypes, under half of them owing to an unresolved V gene in the studies checked, with the rest unexplained. The sample table holds approximately 73,000 clones, of which about 80% were seen once. The ten most abundant clones make up about 0.8% of the sample. Sequencing input: peripheral blood. Receptor source: a woman aged 65 to 85 with acute or convalescent COVID-19.

The chain combines TRBV19 with TRBJ1-1, with 9 bases lining up with TRBD1. Per the germline V gene, CDR1 is LNHDA and CDR2 is SQIVND (reference sequence). V was pared by 4 bases and J by 5 bases, with 5 bases of the junction left unmatched. The CDR3 extends over 14 amino acids. The CDR3 region is CASSTTGGATEAFF. The CDR3 DNA is TGTGCCAGTAGTACTACAGGGGGCGCGACTGAAGCTTTCTTT.

This chain uses TRBV23-1 with TRBJ1-2, with a weak D call TRBD1 (5 bases). TRBV23-1 is given ORF status, its function remaining uncertain. The CDR3 consists of 15 residues. With 6 bases removed from V and 7 bases from J, the gap between germline ends came to 21 bases. CDR3 residues: CASSPWDCRASGYTF. The CDR3 DNA reads TGCGCCAGCAGCCCATGGGACTGCAGGGCCTCTGGCTACACCTTC.

This clone is a singleton in its sample. The rearrangement joins TRBV28 to TRBJ1-2, with a tentative D call TRBD1 (5 bases). Trimming pared 6 bases from V and 4 bases from J, leaving 15 bases between. Germline assignment: CDR1 MDHEN and CDR2 SYDVKM. The CDR3 is made up of 14 amino acids. CDR3 DNA sequence: TGTGCCAGCAGCTCCCGGCTGGGACTCTATGGCTACACCTTC. Translating it yields CASSSRLGLYGYTF.

The gene calls are TRBV3-1 (or the pseudogene TRBV3-2) and TRBJ2-3; 8 positions match TRBD2. Trimming at V came to 1 base and at J to 11 bases, leaving 11 bases not matched to a gene. The CDR3 is made up of 15 amino acids. The germline V gene has CDR1 LGHDT and CDR2 YNNKEL (reference sequence). The CDR3 loop is CASSQGPRTSGQQYF. In DNA form, the CDR3 reads TGTGCCAGCAGCCAAGGCCCACGTACTAGCGGACAGCAGTATTTT.

This chain uses TRBV27 with TRBJ1-2, with D possibly being TRBD1 (6 bases). This CDR3 is 14 amino acids long. V shed 0 bases and J shed 7 bases, with 12 bases lying between them. CDR1 and CDR2 (germline): MNHEY, SMNVEV (reference sequence). CDR3 sequence (DNA): TGTGCCAGCAGTTTATCGGGGGCCGTCGCTGGCTACACCTTC. Translating gives CASSLSGAVAGYTF.

The chain combines TRBV3-1 (or the pseudogene TRBV3-2) with TRBJ1-3; 9 bases line up with TRBD1. This CDR3 spans 17 amino acids. The V and J ends lost 0 bases and 5 bases, in that order; junction bases with no gene match: 8. The germline CDR1 and CDR2 sequences are LGHDT and YNNKEL (reference sequence). The CDR3, as DNA: TGTGCCAGCAGCCAAGATTCCGCACAGGGGGCGAGAAACACCATATATTTT. Translated, it gives CASSQDSAQGARNTIYF.

The gene calls are TRBV18 and TRBJ1-1, with 8 bases matching TRBD1. The CDR3 consists of 13 residues. The V gene end was trimmed by 6 bases and the J gene end by 5 bases; junction bases not matched to a gene: 5. Germline values: CDR1 KGHSH, CDR2 LQKENI. In nucleotides, the CDR3 is TGTGCCAGCTCTCAAACAGGGGGGACTGAAGCTTTCTTT. It codes for CASSQTGGTEAFF.

The V call is TRBV2, the J call TRBJ1-1; D is ambiguous. Trimming left V 6 bases short and J 0 bases short, with 5 bases between. The CDR3 is 12 amino acids. CDR1 and CDR2 (germline): SNHLY, FYNNEI. The CDR3 sequence: CASRLLNTEAFF. DNA for the CDR3: TGTGCCAGCAGACTTCTGAACACTGAAGCTTTCTTT.

This clone was recorded once. The rearrangement links TRBV7-9 to TRBJ1-6; no firm D call. The V gene lost 2 bases and the J gene lost 9 bases, with 11 bases spanning the gap. CDR3 length: 14 residues. Germline V gene data show CDR1 as SEHNR and CDR2 as FQNEAQ (reference sequence). CDR3 sequence reads: CASSLISSGSPLHF. The CDR3 coding sequence is TGTGCCAGCAGCTTAATCAGTTCGGGTTCACCCCTCCACTTT.